This T cell receptor beta chain was sequenced in a study of cytomegalovirus exposure and HLA in healthy donors (dated by TCRdb to 2016 to 2017). For the study in its entirety: An earlier analysis of some 600 of the donors reported over 250 Gb of sequence data and 117 million unique TCR beta sequences obtained from around 180 million T cells. Around 330 gigabases of sequencing data and around 85 million unique TCR sequences made up an early release that covered approximately 700 HLA-typed donors. Of the 300 to 450 genotyped donors, over 70% fell in the genetic ancestry cluster associated with self-reported Caucasian donors. The study aimed to test whether signatures of past pathogen exposure could be identified by cataloging public T cell receptors. The T cell repertoires of under 700 subjects were profiled by immunosequencing and related to cytomegalovirus serostatus. Along with the roughly 710-subject first cohort, a separate validation cohort of some 130 different subjects was used. The study combined high-throughput TCR immunosequencing, statistical association of individual TCRs with disease status, and machine learning to predict cytomegalovirus infection status. To study patterns of TCR occurrence, a later analysis re-analyzed previously published TCR beta repertoires from around 700 donors and added high-resolution HLA genotyping. Rather than drawing on any new phenotypic data, the later analysis identified candidate immune exposures from TCR beta sequences and the way those sequences occurred across donors. To decide whether each TCR beta V gene segment behaved as functional or pseudogenic, an earlier analysis of 587 of the donors relied on high-throughput TCR beta sequencing. Donor age, sex, ethnicity and CMV serostatus were compiled together with the repertoire data. Genome-wide SNP genotypes for about 55% of the roughly 670 donors were used in a later genetic analysis, which treated that subset as a discovery cohort. Every discovery cohort repertoire had been produced on one sequencing platform. HLA typing covered class I and class II loci at four-digit resolution. Typing coverage varied by locus: roughly 620-640 donors for A, B, C, DRB1 and DQB1; approximately 500 for DQA1; about 600 for DPA1; approximately 490 for DPB1. A handful of DR-DQ haplotypes were handled as single units for association and clustering because linkage in the cohort was strong. Among 398 genotyped donors of the cohort, an average of roughly 230,000 unique TCR beta nucleotide sequences was sequenced per donor, of which approximately 18% were non-productive.

General conclusions and limits of the study: HLA typing was unavailable for some donors at each locus, so association tests used only the typed subset. The study gave a list of more than 150 TCR beta chains associated with cytomegalovirus. Because counts were too low, more than 15 rarely observed V segments, including chromosome 9 orphons, were left out of the earlier analysis of some 600 of the donors. For the cohort, immune exposure information was limited to CMV serostatus. V-gene and J-gene trimming of TCR beta chains was associated with a missense DCLRE1C variant in a later genetic analysis, and the association was replicated in an independent cohort. Compared with the roughly 670-donor mean, donors in an Asian-associated ancestry cluster had fewer N-insertions in productive TCRs, according to a later genetic analysis. According to a later analysis, TCR association rates differed among HLA loci, with DRB1 alleles showing the most associated TCRs and HLA-C alleles showing the fewest. Some IMGT-functional V segments, including TRBV6-2 and TRBV6-3, could not be told apart with the 87-base-pair reads, so those segments were excluded. A further reported finding was that TCR beta sequences accurately predicted the HLA-A and HLA-B alleles for most subjects in the first cohort. Strong co-occurrence of HLA alleles, especially DR and DQ, made assigning TCR associations to individual alleles difficult. In a later analysis, HLA-associated TCR beta chains were found to be more clonally expanded and to have lower generation probabilities than equally common non-associated chains. A few of the identified cytomegalovirus-associated TCR beta chains were confirmed in vitro to be specific for cytomegalovirus antigens. The classifier was reported to diagnose cytomegalovirus status with high specificity and sensitivity in both the original and validation cohorts. Most CMV-associated TCR beta chains appeared to be HLA-restricted in a later analysis, and the HLA associations seemed to be driven largely by CMV exposure. A group of highly shared sequence variants was considered likely to be a technical artifact of the sequencing pipeline. Presence/absence analyses assumed roughly uniform sequencing depth across donors, an assumption that may not hold. According to the authors, the approach could potentially be generalized to other disease states and immunological phenotypes. This cohort had only TCR beta chains sequenced, and the lack of alpha or paired-chain data limited which features could be detected. While some public TCRs were present in many individuals, most TCR sequences turned up only very rarely across donors. A later analysis associated 16,951 TCR beta sequences with specific HLA alleles at a false discovery rate of 0.05. A later analysis reported that several top co-occurrence clusters appeared linked to parvovirus B19, influenza, CMV and Epstein-Barr virus. In an earlier analysis of 450 to 750 of the donors, most TCR beta V segments appeared in productive rearrangements about 87% or about 30% of the time, broadly matching IMGT annotations. Correlated functional status among segregating V segments might reflect linkage disequilibrium, but an unknown experimental factor could not be ruled out.

To prepare the library, the immunoSEQ multiplex PCR assay was applied. For the multiplex PCR, a mixture combining 60 forward primers for TCR Vbeta segments and 13 reverse primers for TCR Jbeta segments was used. A multiplex PCR assay on genomic DNA amplified the CDR3 region of rearranged TCR beta genes. The amplified TCR beta libraries were sequenced on the Illumina HiSeq System as 87-base-pair reads. Per the source publication's procedure: A later analysis tallied roughly 80 million unique TCR beta chains across the 610 or so repertoires, and some 12 million of those chains were shared by two or more donors. To remove PCR and sequencing errors, raw reads were error-corrected and collapsed into unique sequences using a nearest-neighbor algorithm that merged closely related sequences. To assign V, D and J gene segments, CDR3 sequences were aligned to IMGT reference sequences. For a sequence to be retained, at least a six-nucleotide match to both a V gene segment and a J gene segment was required. A rearrangement was called productive if the CDR3 had no stop codons and remained in frame with V and J, and every other rearrangement was called non-productive. CDR3 was defined according to IMGT convention as the region running from the second conserved V-encoded cysteine to the conserved J-encoded phenylalanine. In an earlier analysis of around 600 of the donors, sequences lacking an unambiguous match to a single V gene segment were excluded. In an earlier analysis of about 590 of the donors, a V segment was called functional when productive rearrangements were above 56.7%, and segregating when the standard deviation between donors exceeded 5%. A statistical classification framework was built to diagnose cytomegalovirus status from the catalog of TCR beta chain sequences. In a later analysis, V and J genes were assigned by comparing TCR nucleotide sequences against IMGT/GENE-DB human TR gene sequences. Using the TCRdist pipeline, a later analysis assigned CDR3 sequences along with most-parsimonious VDJ recombination scenarios. A later analysis defined each TCR beta chain by its CDR3 amino acid sequence plus V-gene family, and excluded reads lacking a unique V-gene family. To address suspected cross-contamination and a sequencing artifact, a later analysis removed roughly 580 highly shared, low-generation-probability nucleotide sequences. In a later analysis, a clonal expansion index for each public chain was calculated from normalized within-repertoire ranks of inferred template counts. In a later analysis, generation probabilities were computed using a VDJ recombination model fitted to out-of-frame rearrangements, and the results were checked against IGoR. In a later analysis, hypergeometric tests were used to score TCR-TCR, TCR-HLA and TCR-CMV co-occurrence, with a repertoire-size bias correction applied to TCR pairs. False discovery rates were estimated in a later analysis by permuting HLA or CMV assignments 20 times. In a later analysis, co-occurring TCRs were grouped using DBSCAN, and TCRdist sequence similarity was added for clustering within HLA-allele-positive subsets. Co-occurrence clustering excluded repertoires with fewer than 30,000 or more than 120,000 public chains, plus five with anomalous nucleotide sharing. This is the immuneACCESS table as TCRdb keeps it, with only in-frame sequences that have V and J called. A part of the clones is gone; compared with another copy, unresolved V genes explain less than half, and the rest is unexplained. D and trimming come from the DNA, and the V and J calls and clone size come from that table. This sample comprises over 100,000 clones, about 70% of them detected only once. The ten top clones hold just over 2% of the sample.

Remarks on this clone: Its antigen is still unknown. Qualities for individual bases were not recorded, and no much larger clone is one base off.

The cohort was made up of about 670 healthy bone marrow donors. At the time of sampling, all cohort members were nominally healthy, though unrecorded immune exposures were likely present. Of the approximately 670 cohort members, roughly 300 had positive CMV serostatus and approximately 360 had negative CMV serostatus, and CMV serostatus was not recorded for the donor. A peripheral blood sample was collected from each donor, and TCR beta sequencing was performed on peripheral blood mononuclear cells. The Qiagen DNeasy Blood Extraction Kit was used to extract genomic DNA from the blood cell samples. Via the germline V gene, CDR1 is MDHEN and CDR2 SYDVKM. The CDR3 runs 15 amino acids, cysteine and phenylalanine included. The entry retains the CDR3 DNA only, 45 bases that are in frame from base 1. V trim: 5 bases; J trim: 6 bases; unmatched bases: 9.

The sequenced material came from PBMCs. Recombination linked TRBV28 to TRBJ1-4, and TRBD1 matches 7 of the central bases. The receptor's source is a human donor in good health. The DNA is as follows: TGTGCCAGCAGTGGTGGGACAGAGGTTCATGAAAAACTGTTTTTT. This sequence encodes CASSGGTEVHEKLFF. Supplemented by the reference TRBV28 and TRBJ1-4 proteins around the CDR3, the complete variable domain is DVKVTQSSRYLVKRTGEKVFLECVQDMDHENMFWYRQDPGLGLRLIYFSYDVKMKEKGDIPEGYSVSREKKERFSLILESASTNQTSMYLCASSGGTEVHEKLFFGSGTQLSVL.